This TCR beta chain was obtained from a study of T cell responses to AZD1222 COVID-19 vaccine. Whole-study results and caveats: Donors skewed white British and female; clonal diversity was possibly underestimated.

Repertoires were generated with immunoSEQ multiplex PCR, while TCRdb's copy carries only in-frame clones and drops some. The sample lists over 110,000 clones, about 93% occurring once. Germline values: CDR1 KGHSH, CDR2 LQKENI. The J segment lost 7 bases and the V segment lost 3 bases, leaving 6 bases of the junction unmatched. This CDR3 comprises 14 residues. A remark on this clone: Its antigen is as yet unknown.

The sequencing used peripheral blood, collected on day 0 of AZD1222 vaccination. The rearrangement uses TRBV18 and TRBJ1-5; 7 bases line up with TRBD1. This TCR was sampled from an adult in good health. CDR3 region: CASSPTGQKQPQHF. As DNA, the CDR3 is TGTGCCAGCTCACCGACAGGGCAGAAGCAGCCCCAGCATTTT.